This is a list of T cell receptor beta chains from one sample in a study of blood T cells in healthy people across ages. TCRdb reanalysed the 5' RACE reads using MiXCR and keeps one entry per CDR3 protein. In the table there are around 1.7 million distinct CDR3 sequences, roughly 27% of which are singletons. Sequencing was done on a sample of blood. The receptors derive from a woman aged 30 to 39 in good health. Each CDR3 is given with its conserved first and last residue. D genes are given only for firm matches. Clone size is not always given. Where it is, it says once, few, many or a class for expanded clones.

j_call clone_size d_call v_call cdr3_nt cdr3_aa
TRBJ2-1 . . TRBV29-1 TGCAGCGTTCGGAGTAGCGGAGAGCAGTTCTTC CSVRSSGEQFF
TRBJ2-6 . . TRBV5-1 TGCACCCGCAGCTTGGAAGCAGGCCCCTCAGGGGGGGCCAACGTCCTAACTTTC CTRSLEAGPSGGANVLTF
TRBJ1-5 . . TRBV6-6 TGTGCCAGCAGTCGGGACCAGGGGTACCCCCCCCAGCATTTT CASSRDQGYPPQHF
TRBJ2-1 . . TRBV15 TGCGCCACCAGCAGAGCTCCTATACAGGGAGATGAGCAGTTCTTC CATSRAPIQGDEQFF
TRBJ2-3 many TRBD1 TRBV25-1 TGTGCCAGCAGTGCCCCGACAGGGATAGATACGCAGTATTTT CASSAPTGIDTQYF
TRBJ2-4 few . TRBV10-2 TGCGCCAACAGTGAGTATGGCGGTTCCTACAATGAGCAGTACTTC CANSEYGGSYNEQYF
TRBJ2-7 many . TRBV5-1 TGCGCCAGCAGCTTAGGAGTAAGGGGGAGTGAGCAGTACTTC CASSLGVRGSEQYF
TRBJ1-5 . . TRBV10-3 TGTGCCATCAGTGAAAAGCCCAATCAGCCCCAGCATTTT CAISEKPNQPQHF
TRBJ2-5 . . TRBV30 TGTGCCTGGAGTGTACAGGGAGAGACCCAGTACTTC CAWSVQGETQYF
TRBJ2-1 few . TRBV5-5 TGTGCCAGCGAATATAGTCCAGGGGCCGGCGGTGAACAGTTCTTC CASEYSPGAGGEQFF
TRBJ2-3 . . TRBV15 TGTGCCACCAGCAGAGGGACCAAAAGTCGAGATACGCAGTATTTT CATSRGTKSRDTQYF
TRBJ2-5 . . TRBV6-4 TGTGCCAGCAGTGTAGTCAGGGAGAATGAGCAGTACTTC CASSVVRENEQYF
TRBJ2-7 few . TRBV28 TGTGCCAGCAGTTCATTACAGGATCCGGTGGAGCAGTACTTC CASSSLQDPVEQYF
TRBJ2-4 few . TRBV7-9 TGTGCCAGCAGCCGGATAGAAGAGCAGTACTTC CASSRIEEQYF
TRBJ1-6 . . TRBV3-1 TGTACCAGCAGCCCCCGGATACTGGGGTATAATTCACCCCTCCACTTT CTSSPRILGYNSPLHF
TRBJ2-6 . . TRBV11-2 TGTGCCAGCAGCTTAGGACCCATCTCCTCTGGGGCCAACGTCCGGACTTTC CASSLGPISSGANVRTF
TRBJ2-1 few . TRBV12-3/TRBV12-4 TGTGCCAGCAGTCGTACTAGCTATGGTGAGCAGTTCTTC CASSRTSYGEQFF
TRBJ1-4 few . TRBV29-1 TGCAGCGTTGATTGGGGTTCCGCAACTAATGAAAAACTGTTTTTT CSVDWGSATNEKLFF
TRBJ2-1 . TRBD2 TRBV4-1 TGCGCCAGCAGCCAAGGAATACTAGCGGGGGCGGACAATGAGCAGTTCTTC CASSQGILAGADNEQFF
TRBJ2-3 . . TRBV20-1 TGCAGTCCCTCCCGCAGGGGCTCCACAGATACGCAGTATTTT CSPSRRGSTDTQYF
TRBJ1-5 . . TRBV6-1 TGTGCCAGCAGTGAAGCAGGGTGGAGACAGCCCCAGCATTTT CASSEAGWRQPQHF
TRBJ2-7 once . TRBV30 TGTGCCTGGAGTGCAGACCGCGGCGAGCAGTACTTC CAWSADRGEQYF
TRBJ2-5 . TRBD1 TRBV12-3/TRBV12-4 TGTGCCAGCAGCTCCGGGACAGGGGGGGGGACCCAGTACTTC CASSSGTGGGTQYF
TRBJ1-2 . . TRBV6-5 TGTGCCAGCAGTTACGGGGGGGCTTTTGGCTACACCTTC CASSYGGAFGYTF
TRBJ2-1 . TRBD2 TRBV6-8 TGTGCCAGCAGTTACGCCTTAACGGGACTAGCGAAGGAAGAGACCCAGTTCTTC CASSYALTGLAKEETQFF
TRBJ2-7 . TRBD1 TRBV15 TGTGCCACCAGCAGCCTACCGGGACAGGGGCCCTACGAGCAGTACTTC CATSSLPGQGPYEQYF
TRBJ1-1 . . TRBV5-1 TGCGCCAGCAGGGGGAACATCGCGAACACTGAAGCTTTCTTT CASRGNIANTEAFF
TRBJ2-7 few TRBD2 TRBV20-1 TGCAGTGCTACTAGCGGGGGGGCCCACGAGCAGTACTTC CSATSGGAHEQYF
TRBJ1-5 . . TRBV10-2 TGCGCCAGCAGTGAGCCGTTTCAGCCCCAGCATTTT CASSEPFQPQHF
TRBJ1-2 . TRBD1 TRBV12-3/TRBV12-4 TGTGCCAGCAGTGCCGGGACAGGGTATTACTATGGCTACACCTTC CASSAGTGYYYGYTF
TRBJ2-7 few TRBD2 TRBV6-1 TGTGCCAGTAGTGAAAGCGGGGGCGAGCAGTACTTC CASSESGGEQYF
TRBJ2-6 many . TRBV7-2 TGTGCCAGCAGCCCAGGACAGTTTTTCTCTGGGGCCAACGTCCTGACTTTC CASSPGQFFSGANVLTF
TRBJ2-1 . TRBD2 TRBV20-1 TGCAGTGCCTTCAAGACTAGCGCCAACAGTAATGAGCAGTTCTTC CSAFKTSANSNEQFF
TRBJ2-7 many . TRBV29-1 TGCAGCGCTGGGCAAGGGTCCTACGAGCAGTACTTC CSAGQGSYEQYF
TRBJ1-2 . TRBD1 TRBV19 TGTGCCAGTACCCGGCCCGGGACAGACTATGGCTACACCTTC CASTRPGTDYGYTF
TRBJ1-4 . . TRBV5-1 TGCGCCAGCAGTCGCCTCGCAGGGAGAACAGAAAAACTGTTTTTT CASSRLAGRTEKLFF
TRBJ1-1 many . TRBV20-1 TGCAGTGCTAGAGTACCCGGCGGTCTCACTGAAGCTTTCTTT CSARVPGGLTEAFF
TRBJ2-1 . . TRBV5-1 TGCGCCAGCAGCTTGGAGGGGGGGGTCCCCATTTCGAGCTCCTACAATGAGCAGTTCTTC CASSLEGGVPISSSYNEQFF
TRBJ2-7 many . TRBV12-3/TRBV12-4 TGTGCCAGCAGCGGGACCCCTGCTTTGTACGAGCAGTACTTC CASSGTPALYEQYF
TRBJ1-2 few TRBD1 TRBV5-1 TGCGCCAGCAGCTTGGGTGAGACAGGGGGCTATGGCTACACCTTC CASSLGETGGYGYTF
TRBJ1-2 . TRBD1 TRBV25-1 TGTGCCAGCAGTGGGAGGACAGGGTATGGCTACACCTTC CASSGRTGYGYTF
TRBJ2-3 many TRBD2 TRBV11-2 TGTGCCAGCAAAAGACTAGCGAGAAAGGAGCAGACAGATACGCAGTATTTT CASKRLARKEQTDTQYF
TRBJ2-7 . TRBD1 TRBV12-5 TGTGCTAGTGGTCCTTCCGGGACAGGGATCGCCCACGAGCAGTACTTC CASGPSGTGIAHEQYF
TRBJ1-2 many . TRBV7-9 TGTGCCAGCAGCCCCGCAGGGCCAGGGAAAGGCTACACCTTC CASSPAGPGKGYTF
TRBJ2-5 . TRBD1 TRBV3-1 TGTGCCAGCAGCCAAGTCGTCGGGACAGGGCCCTCCTTC CASSQVVGTGPSF
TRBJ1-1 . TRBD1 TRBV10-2 TGCGCCAGCAGTGAGGTAACAGGGGCCGAAGCTTTCTTT CASSEVTGAEAFF